This TCR beta chain was profiled in a study of T cell responses to AZD1222 COVID-19 vaccine. General study points: Repertoires were sampled only after the peak T cell response.

Germline V gives CDR1 MNHEY, CDR2 SVGAGI. The CDR3 is 15 residues long. Germline trimming cut 6 bases from V and 4 bases from J; bases unmatched to any gene: 11. TCRdb's table, derived via immunoSEQ multiplex PCR, lists solely in-frame clones and lacks some. The table lists about 180,000 clones, 80% to 90% of them singletons, with approximately 0.5% in the top ten. As regards this clone: Antigen specificity is unknown.

The genes are TRBV6-5 and TRBJ1-1; 7 positions match TRBD1. The sample consisted of peripheral blood, taken on day 0 of AZD1222 vaccination. This receptor was obtained from an adult in good health. The chain's CDR3 is CASSSVGQGGTEAFF. CDR3 coding DNA: TGTGCCAGCAGCTCCGTGGGCCAGGGGGGCACTGAAGCTTTCTTT.